Described below is a single TCR beta chain sequence and its context. The target antigen is unknown. The V gene's germline CDR1 is SGHRS and CDR2 YFSETQ. With 0 bases removed from V and 5 bases from J, the gap between germline ends came to 6 bases. The CDR3 extends over 13 amino acids. Profiled with immunoSEQ multiplex PCR; TCRdb holds only in-frame clones, not every one. Of about 130,000 clones in the sample, approximately 91% were seen once. This sample is drawn from a study of cytomegalovirus exposure and HLA in healthy donors. Broader study findings: Some public TCRs appeared in many individuals, while most sequences were rare. In vitro checks showed that three CMV-associated chains really do target CMV antigens. Over 150 TCR beta chains were listed as cytomegalovirus-associated.

The source is a woman in her late teens or twenties in good health and CMV-seronegative. Sequencing was carried out using PBMCs. V and J are TRBV5-1 and TRBJ2-1, with D maybe TRBD1 (5 bases). In DNA form, the CDR3 reads TGCGCCAGCAGCTTGGAGGGGCACAATGAGCAGTTCTTC. Residues: CASSLEGHNEQFF.